The present TCR beta chain was sequenced within a study of T cells in Graves' hyperthyroidism and ophthalmopathy (dated by TCRdb to the late 2010s). Describing the broader study: Peripheral blood samples were taken at the time of initial diagnosis, prior to any treatment. TCR V-J signatures able to tell the groups apart were searched for in a discovery cohort of 90 to 100 patients, of whom roughly 42 had Graves' ophthalmopathy and about 60 had stable Graves' hyperthyroidism. Prospective prediction of ophthalmopathy was tested in an independent validation cohort of some 19 hyperthyroidism patients and 17 patients who later progressed to ophthalmopathy. For training and testing, the 110 or so patients in the discovery cohort were randomly divided in a 7:3 ratio. The study also compared thyroid tissue and blood T-cell repertoires from a handful of Graves' hyperthyroidism patients. After blood sampling, hyperthyroidism patients were treated with methimazole at a starting dose of 30 mg daily, and ophthalmopathy patients were treated with high-dose intravenous methylprednisolone. TCR Vbeta CDR3 sequencing of 135 peripheral blood samples (about 45 ophthalmopathy, 75 hyperthyroidism and roughly 17 progressor patients) is reported in the paper.

The CDR3 holds 14 amino acids from the cysteine to the phenylalanine. The read is trimmed to its CDR3 DNA, 42 bases read in frame from base 1. Relative to germline, V is 4 bases shorter and J is 7 bases shorter, with 11 bases between their ends. The germline V gene gives CDR1 as SGHAT and CDR2 as FQNNGV. This clonotype was picked up many times. Its antigen is unknown. Nothing much larger sits one base from this clone, and base qualities are not available. The paper's findings and limits, for the study overall: No statistical method was used to fix the sample size in advance, and group allocation was not hidden from the investigators. In validation, the model predicted progression to ophthalmopathy with 55% to 71% sensitivity and about 73% specificity, a median of roughly seven months before onset. A 13 V-J signature model separated ophthalmopathy from stable hyperthyroidism, with 87.88% sensitivity and 81% to 82% specificity in cross-validation and 80%/75% in testing. Most expanded thyroid clonotypes (frequency above 0.001) were also detected in blood, a finding suggesting that blood repertoires may reflect thyroid immune responses.

TCR beta CDR3 regions were amplified from RNA transcripts. A first-round RT-PCR of the TCR CDR3 used the HTBI primer set with the Qiagen OneStep RT-PCR kit. Libraries were constructed in a second round of multiplex PCR, after which size selection and purification were performed. Paired-end sequencing of the libraries was performed with 100 bp reads on an Illumina HiSeq2000. As for the authors' bioinformatics: SOAPnuke was used to process the raw data, with reads discarded if the reads contained adapters or uncalled bases, had a mean Phred below 15, or lacked an exact constant-primer or identifier match. High-quality paired reads were merged using COPE v1.2.5, and each unique nucleotide sequence was defined as a clonotype. Clonotypes were aligned to IMGT TRBV, TRBD and TRBJ reference segments using MiTCR v1.1. Analysis was restricted to V-J combinations with a frequency above 0.0001, which covered just over 98% of repertoires. The TCS score was defined as F50 (clonal expansion) divided by E x V (chaos), with BLOSUM62-based TCRdist calculated between CDR3 peptides within each V-J. Welch's t-statistics and random forest reduced 514 V-J features to roughly 13, which were used in a naive Bayes classifier (R e1071). The public reads were reprocessed in TCRdb via fastp at Q25 and MiXCR, keeping in-frame beta chains. Records with the same CDR3 protein are collapsed into one entry carrying the most frequent genes and DNA. The V and J calls and clone size are TCRdb's, not the authors'. This sample has 500,000 to 750,000 distinct CDR3 sequences in its table, and around a sixth of those were observed once. Together, the top ten hold 6.5% to 8% of the sample.

Stable Graves' hyperthyroidism was defined as the absence of progression to ophthalmopathy over 18 months of follow-up. Hyperthyroidism patients were newly diagnosed, with disease duration under 2 months, and aged 18 to 65 years. Patients with uncontrolled infections, other autoimmune diseases, pregnancy or lactation were excluded. Clinical symptoms, serum thyroxine and TRAb, thyroid ultrasound, and orbital computed tomography formed the basis for the diagnoses. Ficoll-Paque density gradient centrifugation was used to isolate PBMCs from around 10 ml of fresh peripheral blood. Trizol reagent was used to extract total RNA, and RNA quality was then checked on an Agilent 2100 Bioanalyzer.

The TCR sequence derives from a woman aged 25 to 39 with Graves' hyperthyroidism. The receptor chain draws on TRBV11-2 and TRBJ1-6; the D segment cannot be called with confidence. Sequenced sample: blood. Read as DNA, the sequence is TGTGCCAGCAGCTCGGATCGGGTAAATTCACCCCTCCACTTT. Its translation is CASSSDRVNSPLHF. Joined to the reference TRBV11-2 and TRBJ1-6 proteins, this CDR3 gives the full variable domain: EAGVAQSPRYKIIEKRQSVAFWCNPISGHATLYWYQQILGQGPKLLIQFQNNGVVDDSQLPKDRFSAERLKGVDSTLKIQPAKLEDSAVYLCASSSDRVNSPLHFGNGTRLTVT.